The clone carrying this TCR beta chain was seen more than once but under ten times. Sequencing used immunoSEQ multiplex PCR; TCRdb keeps in-frame clones, though not all of them. The sample lists 95,000 to 110,000 clones, more than 80% occurring once. The sample is drawn from a study of blood T cell repertoires in COVID-19. Study-wide context: Sample material is recorded as cDNA or gDNA derived from T cells, B-cell-depleted T cells, or PBMCs.

Trimming took 6 bases from V and 0 from J, leaving 6 bases between them. Germline loops: CDR1 MGHRA, CDR2 YSYEKL. CDR3 length: 13 residues. Specimen: peripheral blood. The chain is built from TRBV4-1 and TRBJ2-1, with D possibly TRBD2 on 5 matching bases. This clonotype was sampled from a man aged 35-49 years with active or convalescent COVID-19. CDR3 coding DNA: TGCGCCAGCAGACGGGACTCCTACAATGAGCAGTTCTTC. This encodes CASRRDSYNEQFF.